This passage covers 23 T cell receptor beta chains from one sample sequenced in a study of shared clonotypes between healthy human individuals. Assay used: immunoSEQ multiplex PCR; TCRdb lists only in-frame clones, some missing. The table shows approximately 500,000 clones, with about three quarters occurring only once. The sequencing input was PBMCs. The receptor source for this set is a woman aged 40 to 50 in good health. Some clones in this sample may be carry-over from other donors' samples.

This sequence joins TRBV5-1 and TRBJ2-2; TRBD1 might be the D (6 bases). Germline CDR1 is SGHRS and CDR2 is YFSETQ. V was cut by 6 bases and J by 2 bases, with 11 bases left in between. The CDR3 totals 14 residues. CDR3 loop: CASNTGTNTGELFF. The CDR3 DNA reads TGCGCCAGCAACACAGGGACAAACACCGGGGAGCTGTTTTTT.

This chain connects TRBV5-6 to TRBJ2-1, with 7 bases fitting TRBD1. Trimming removed 0 bases from V and 4 bases from J; junction bases left unmatched: 4. Germline V CDR1 and CDR2: SGHDT, YYEEEE. The CDR3 totals 15 residues. The CDR3 is CASSLVGQVYNEQFF. CDR3 DNA: TGTGCCAGCAGCTTGGTAGGACAGGTATACAATGAGCAGTTCTTC.

V and J are TRBV19 and TRBJ1-1, with a tentative D call TRBD1 (5 bases). CDR3 length: 15 amino acids. Germline V gene lookup returns CDR1 LNHDA and CDR2 SQIVND (reference sequence). V lost 7 bases to trimming and J lost 6 bases, with 21 bases between them. The CDR3 DNA reads TGTGCCAGTAAATATTGGGGCGACGTCCAGGCTGAAGCTTTCTTT. It specifies CASKYWGDVQAEAFF. Full variable domain (rest looked up from reference TRBV19 and TRBJ1-1): DGGITQSPKYLFRKEGQNVTLSCEQNLNHDAMYWYRQDPGQGLRLIYYSQIVNDFQKGDIAEGYSVSREKKESFPLTVTSAQKNPTAFYLCASKYWGDVQAEAFFGQGTRLTVV.

The chain combines TRBV5-1 with TRBJ2-2; D is possibly TRBD1 (5 bases). Trimming took 0 bases from V and 1 from J, leaving 10 bases between them. Germline V CDR1 and CDR2: SGHRS, YFSETQ. The CDR3 loop spans 16 amino acids. CDR3 DNA sequence: TGCGCCAGCAGCTTGGCCAGGACACAGAACACCGGGGAGCTGTTTTTT. It specifies CASSLARTQNTGELFF.

This clone was counted once. A clone one base away is much larger, so this may be a read error. The V gene is TRBV7-2, the J gene TRBJ2-3; 12 nucleotides line up with TRBD2. The V gene end was trimmed by 2 bases and the J gene end by 5 bases; junction bases not matched to a gene: 5. The CDR3 covers 16 residues. CDR1 is SGHTA, CDR2 FQGNSA, per germline. CDR3 residues: CASSLSLAGGVDTQYF. CDR3 nucleotide sequence: TGTGCCAGCAGCTTAAGCCTAGCGGGAGGGGTAGATACGCAGTATTTT.

This clone is termed medium-sized. Other DNA sequences within the sample encode an identical CDR3. The genes are TRBV5-1 and TRBJ1-1; D is undetermined. Trimming shortened V by 0 bases and J by 6 bases, and 9 bases separated the two germline ends. Germline V gene lookup returns CDR1 SGHRS and CDR2 YFSETQ. This CDR3 has 13 residues. The CDR3 loop is CASSLEGTPEAFF. CDR3 coding DNA: TGCGCCAGCAGCTTGGAGGGAACCCCTGAAGCTTTCTTT. The full variable domain, in which reference TRBV5-1 and TRBJ1-1 provide the parts outside the CDR3, is KAGVTQTPRYLIKTRGQQVTLSCSPISGHRSVSWYQQTPGQGLQFLFEYFSETQRNKGNFPGRFSGRQFSNSRSEMNVSTLELGDSALYLCASSLEGTPEAFFGQGTRLTVV.

This chain links TRBV28 with TRBJ1-5; D ambiguous. Per germline, CDR1 MDHEN and CDR2 SYDVKM. This CDR3 has 13 residues. Trimming removed 3 bases from V and 5 bases from J, with 8 bases in between. In nucleotides, the CDR3 is TGTGCCAGCAGTTTGGGCAGCTATCAGCCCCAGCATTTT. Amino acids: CASSLGSYQPQHF.

V and J are TRBV5-1 and TRBJ2-1; the match to TRBD2 covers 9 bases. Per the germline V gene, CDR1 is SGHRS and CDR2 is YFSETQ. This CDR3 comprises 17 residues. V dropped 5 bases and J dropped 1; count of bases not matched to a gene: 10. The CDR3 sequence is CASSKYPTSGSYNEQFF. The CDR3 region has the DNA TGCGCCAGCAGTAAATACCCGACTAGCGGTTCCTACAATGAGCAGTTCTTC.

The chain couples TRBV29-1 to TRBJ1-1; D gene ambiguous. This CDR3 comprises 15 residues. The V and J ends lost 5 bases and 1 base respectively, with 17 bases between them. The germline CDR1 and CDR2 sequences are SQVTM and ANQGSEA. CDR3 DNA sequence: TGCAGCGTTCGCGGGCGAAGGGAGCCGAACACTGAAGCTTTCTTT. Protein: CSVRGRREPNTEAFF.

Concerning this clone itself: Within the sample, other DNA sequences also encode this same CDR3. The chain employs TRBV5-1 and TRBJ2-1; D is undetermined. CDR1 and CDR2 (germline): SGHRS, YFSETQ. Trimming left V 0 bases short and J 0 bases short, with 7 bases between. The CDR3 loop spans 15 amino acids. The CDR3 loop is CASSLASGSYNEQFF. CDR3 coding DNA: TGCGCCAGCAGCTTGGCCTCGGGCTCCTACAATGAGCAGTTCTTC. The full variable domain, rest sourced from reference TRBV5-1 and TRBJ2-1, is KAGVTQTPRYLIKTRGQQVTLSCSPISGHRSVSWYQQTPGQGLQFLFEYFSETQRNKGNFPGRFSGRQFSNSRSEMNVSTLELGDSALYLCASSLASGSYNEQFFGPGTRLTVL.

This sequence joins TRBV11-2 and TRBJ1-1, with 7 bases lining up with TRBD1. Germline values: CDR1 SGHAT, CDR2 FQNNGV. V lost 3 bases, J lost 4 bases, and 8 bases stayed unmatched. The CDR3 covers 15 residues. CDR3 residues: CASSLGQPGSTEAFF. For the CDR3, the DNA is TGTGCCAGCAGCTTGGGACAGCCTGGGAGCACTGAAGCTTTCTTT.

The J gene is TRBJ2-7, the V gene TRBV5-8; the match to TRBD1 covers 8 bases. CDR1 is SGHTS, CDR2 YDEGEE, per germline. V shed 7 bases, J shed 3 bases, and the junction held 12 bases outside the gene matches. The CDR3 runs 15 residues. The DNA of the CDR3 is TGTGCCAGCCCACCTTCGCGGGACAGGAACTACGAGCAGTACTTC. As protein: CASPPSRDRNYEQYF.

This rearrangement joins TRBV11-2 to TRBJ2-3; 8 nucleotides line up with TRBD1. Germline loops: CDR1 SGHAT, CDR2 FQNNGV. The CDR3 runs to 16 residues. Trimming cost V 5 bases and J 3 bases; bases outside gene matches: 10. The CDR3 spells CASSPRTGWDTDTQYF. The CDR3 nucleotides are TGTGCCAGCAGCCCCAGGACAGGGTGGGATACAGATACGCAGTATTTT.

This chain uses TRBV7-2 with TRBJ2-7; 12 positions match TRBD2. Germline V lookup: CDR1 SGHTA, CDR2 FQGNSA. V was pared by 0 bases and J by 0 bases, with 12 bases of the junction left unmatched. The CDR3 is made up of 20 amino acids. CDR3 DNA: TGTGCCAGCAGCTTAGCGACTAGCGGGAGTTATCTGAATCCCTCCTACGAGCAGTACTTC. Its translation is CASSLATSGSYLNPSYEQYF.

The CDR3: CASSDPGGSDEQFF. The CDR3 nucleotides are TGCGCCAGCAGCGATCCGGGAGGGTCGGATGAGCAGTTCTTC. The V gene is TRBV5-1, the J gene TRBJ2-1; 8 positions agree with TRBD2. The ends lost 4 bases at V and 8 bases at J; junction bases unmatched: 8. CDR1 SGHRS and CDR2 YFSETQ come from the germline V gene. The CDR3 is 14 residues long.

The chain employs TRBV11-3 and TRBJ2-1; the match to TRBD2 covers 14 bases. Per germline, CDR1 SGHNT and CDR2 YENEEA. CDR3 length equals 16 residues. The J segment lost 7 bases and the V segment lost 5 bases, leaving 7 bases of the junction unmatched. CDR3 nucleotide sequence: TGTGCCAGCAGCGCCGGGACTAGCGGGAGTGGAAATGAGCAGTTCTTC. Its protein product is CASSAGTSGSGNEQFF.

This chain connects TRBV5-1 to TRBJ2-1, with TRBD2 matching 11 bases. The junction had 5 bases not matched to a gene; V was cut back by 4 bases and J by 5 bases. The CDR3 spans 15 residues. Germline V gene sequence: CDR1 SGHRS, CDR2 YFSETQ. CDR3 amino acids: CASSPGLADDNEQFF. As DNA, the CDR3 is TGCGCCAGCAGCCCGGGACTAGCGGACGACAATGAGCAGTTCTTC.

This clone showed up many times. The chain uses TRBV28 and TRBJ1-1, with a possible D match to TRBD1 (5 bases). In germline, CDR1 is MDHEN, CDR2 SYDVKM. The CDR3 is 13 amino acids. V dropped 8 bases and J dropped 7 bases, with 17 bases sitting between them. In DNA form, the CDR3 reads TGTGCCAGCGTCGGTGAGGAAAGGGGTGAAGCTTTCTTT. It codes for CASVGEERGEAFF.

This rearrangement joins TRBV14 to TRBJ2-2, with no clear D. With 1 base removed from V and 1 base from J, the gap between germline ends came to 10 bases. Per the germline V gene, CDR1 is SGHDN and CDR2 is FVKESK. This CDR3 spans 16 amino acids. CDR3 nucleotides: TGTGCCAGCAGCCAAGTCAACATCAGGAACACCGGGGAGCTGTTTTTT. Its protein product is CASSQVNIRNTGELFF.

The chain combines TRBV5-4 with TRBJ2-7; D call uncertain. The CDR3 runs to 15 residues. Germline CDR1 SGHNT, CDR2 YYREEE (reference sequence). V lost 0 bases and J lost 2, with 12 bases in between. CDR3 in DNA: TGTGCCAGCAGCTTGGTAGGGCCGGGTCCCTACGAGCAGTACTTC. Translating gives CASSLVGPGPYEQYF. Full variable domain (outside the CDR3, taken from reference TRBV5-4 and TRBJ2-7): ETGVTQSPTHLIKTRGQQVTLRCSSQSGHNTVSWYQQALGQGPQFIFQYYREEENGRGNFPPRFSGLQFPNYSSELNVNALELDDSALYLCASSLVGPGPYEQYFGPGTRLTVT.

The chain recombines TRBV19 with TRBJ2-6; no clear D. Per germline, CDR1 LNHDA and CDR2 SQIVND (reference sequence). The CDR3 is 18 amino acids. Trimming stripped 3 bases from V and 0 bases from J, with 15 bases between. The CDR3 bases are TGTGCCAGTAGTATCCCCCGGCTCGTCGGCTCTGGGGCCAACGTCCTGACTTTC. It encodes CASSIPRLVGSGANVLTF.

The chain joins TRBV4-1 to TRBJ2-1, with 11 bases lining up with TRBD2. The CDR3 is 15 amino acids. Germline CDR1 and CDR2: MGHRA and YSYEKL. V lost 3 bases and J lost 5; bases outside the gene matches: 3. CDR3 bases: TGCGCCAGCAGCCAGGCTAGCGGGAGGAACAATGAGCAGTTCTTC. Its translation: CASSQASGRNNEQFF.

The rearrangement joins TRBV6-5 to TRBJ1-1; 7 bases fit TRBD1. J lost 1 base, V lost 6 bases, and 5 bases had no gene match. The CDR3 is made up of 14 amino acids. The germline V gene encodes CDR1 MNHEY and CDR2 SVGAGI. CDR3 sequence reads: CASSLAGGNTEAFF. The CDR3 DNA reads TGTGCCAGCAGCCTAGCAGGGGGGAACACTGAAGCTTTCTTT.